Each of the 3 T cell receptor beta chains below was sequenced from the same sample in a study of spatial heterogeneity in lung cancer. Time point: blood taken at disease recurrence. Whole RNA obtained from tumor, nontumor lung or frozen PBMC underwent sequencing without sorting. TCRdb called the 5' RACE reads again in MiXCR, with one record for every CDR3 protein. Among approximately 10,000 distinct CDR3 sequences listed, around 3.9% were seen once. This specimen consisted of PBMCs, obtained at recurrence. These receptors originate from a female donor with early-stage non-small cell lung cancer.

This clonotype was seen ten or more times. This beta chain is an unintended read in a library built for alpha chains; its size means little. The chain combines TRBV12-3 or TRBV12-4 with TRBJ1-3; D might be TRBD1 (6 bases). V lost 5 bases and J lost 4, with 9 bases in between. The CDR3 extends over 13 amino acids. DNA of the CDR3: TGTGCCAGCAGTCGTGGACAGGGAAACACCATATATTTT. As protein: CASSRGQGNTIYF.

In its sample, this clonotype is large (0.1 to 1%). Little can be read into the size of this beta chain, an off-target read in a library designed for alpha chains. The chain couples TRBV10-1 to TRBJ2-3; no definite D call. Germline-derived CDR1 and CDR2 are WNHNN and SYGVQD (reference sequence). The CDR3 length is 16 residues. The V end was cut by 0 bases, the J end by 0 bases, with 10 bases between. This chain's CDR3 is CASSESMGQSTDTQYF. The CDR3 region has the DNA TGCGCCAGCAGTGAGTCGATGGGCCAAAGCACAGATACGCAGTATTTT.

This clonotype was counted many times. This beta chain is an off-target read within a library intended for alpha chains, so its frequency means little. The chain links TRBV6-5 to TRBJ1-4; D call uncertain. V was cut by 2 bases and J by 5 bases, with 9 bases left in between. Looked up from germline, CDR1 is MNHEY and CDR2 is SVGAGI. CDR3 size: 14 residues. For the CDR3, the DNA is TGTGCCAGCAGTTACCGGGTGGCGAATGAAAAACTGTTTTTT. Translating it yields CASSYRVANEKLFF.